This T cell receptor beta chain was sequenced in a study of cytomegalovirus exposure and HLA in healthy donors. Study-wide results and caveats: Within an earlier analysis, most TCR beta V segments proved productive either about 87% or about 30% of the time. TCR association rates varied by HLA locus in a later analysis, with DRB1 highest and HLA-C lowest.

This clone showed up just a few times. The antigen is undetermined. Though probably carrying unrecorded immune exposures, donors were nominally healthy at sampling. Researchers ran the PCR with 60 Vbeta and 13 Jbeta primers. Assay used: immunoSEQ multiplex PCR; TCRdb lists only in-frame clones, some missing. The repertoire holds roughly 280,000 clones, with roughly two thirds as singletons. This receptor was obtained from a female donor in good health and CMV-seronegative. Sequencing was carried out using PBMCs.

As DNA, the CDR3 is TGTGCCAGCAGTTACCGGGGACTAGAGAATTACAATGAGCAGTTCTTC. Translated: CASSYRGLENYNEQFF. V is TRBV6-5 and J is TRBJ2-1; the match to TRBD2 covers 8 bases. Germline V CDR1 and CDR2: MNHEY, SVGAGI. The CDR3 contains 16 residues. V shed 2 bases and J 4 bases; nucleotides not matched to a gene: 7.